This T cell receptor (beta chain) was profiled in a study of OX40 agonist ivuxolimab in advanced cancers. V was pared by 2 bases and J by 0 bases, with 4 bases between. CDR3 length: 13 amino acids. Germline V gene data show CDR1 as LNHDA and CDR2 as SQIVND (reference sequence). The table came from immunoSEQ multiplex PCR; TCRdb's copy has only in-frame clones and leaves some out. This repertoire shows about 100,000 clones, more than 85% found once; its top ten account for about 1.2%. The TCR originated in an adult with an advanced solid tumor such as melanoma, head and neck, liver or kidney cancer. The J gene is TRBJ1-2, the V gene TRBV19; D remains unclear. The input for sequencing was CD4+ or CD8+ T cells sorted from blood, taken in a trial of the OX40 agonist ivuxolimab. CDR3 amino acids: CASSISPNYGYTF. CDR3 sequence (DNA): TGTGCCAGTAGTATATCCCCTAACTATGGCTACACCTTC.